This TCR beta chain was recovered during a study of blood T cell repertoires in COVID-19. Overall study: Samples came from the United States, Italy and Spain, spanning acute and convalescent COVID-19. Sources were T cells, B-cell-depleted T cells, or PBMCs; the material itself was cDNA or gDNA.

Trimming removed 1 base at V and 2 bases at J, with 13 bases between. The germline CDR1 and CDR2 sequences are LGHDT and YNNKEL (reference sequence). The CDR3 loop spans 16 amino acids. Methods used by the authors: Quantification of nucleated cells was approximated via reference gene primer amplification. Data came from immunoSEQ multiplex PCR; TCRdb stores just in-frame clones and leaves some out. The V and J calls and clone size come from that table; D and trimming were worked out from the DNA. The sample records 210,000 or so clones, 89% being singletons. V and J are TRBV3-1 (or the pseudogene TRBV3-2) and TRBJ2-3; a possible D gene is TRBD2 (7 bases). Sequenced material: peripheral blood. The receptor's source is a woman aged 40 to 55 with acute or convalescent COVID-19. CDR3 in DNA: TGTGCCAGCAGCCAAGGCCGGGGGGCGAACACAGATACGCAGTATTTT. Translating gives CASSQGRGANTDTQYF.